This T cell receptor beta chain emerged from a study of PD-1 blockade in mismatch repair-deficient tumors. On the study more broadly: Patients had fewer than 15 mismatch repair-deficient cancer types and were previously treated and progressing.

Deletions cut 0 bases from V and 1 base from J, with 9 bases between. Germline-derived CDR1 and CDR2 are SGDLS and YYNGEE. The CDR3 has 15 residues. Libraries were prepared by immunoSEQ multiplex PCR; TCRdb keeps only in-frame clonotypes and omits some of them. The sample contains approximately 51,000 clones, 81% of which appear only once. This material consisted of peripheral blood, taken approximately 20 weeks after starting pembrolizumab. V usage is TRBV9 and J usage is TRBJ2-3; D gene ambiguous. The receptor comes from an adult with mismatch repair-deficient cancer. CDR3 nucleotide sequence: TGTGCCAGCAGCGTAGATCACCACCGCACAGATACGCAGTATTTT. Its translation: CASSVDHHRTDTQYF.